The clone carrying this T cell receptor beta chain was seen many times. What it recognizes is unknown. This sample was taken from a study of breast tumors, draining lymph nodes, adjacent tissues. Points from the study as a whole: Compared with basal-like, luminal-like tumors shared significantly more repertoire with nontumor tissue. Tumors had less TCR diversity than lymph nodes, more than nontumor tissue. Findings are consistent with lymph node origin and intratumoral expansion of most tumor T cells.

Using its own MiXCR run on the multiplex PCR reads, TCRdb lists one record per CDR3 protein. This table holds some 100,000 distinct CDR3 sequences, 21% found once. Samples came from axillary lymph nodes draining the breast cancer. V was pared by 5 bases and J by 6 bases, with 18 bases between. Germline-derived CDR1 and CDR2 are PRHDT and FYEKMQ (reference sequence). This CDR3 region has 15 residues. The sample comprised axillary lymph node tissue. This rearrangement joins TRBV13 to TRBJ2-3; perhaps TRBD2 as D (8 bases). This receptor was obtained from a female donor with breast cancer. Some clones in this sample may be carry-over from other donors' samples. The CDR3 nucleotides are TGTGCCAGCAGCCCGAGGACAGGCGGGGGGGATACGCAGTATTTT. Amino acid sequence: CASSPRTGGGDTQYF.